Each of the 3 T cell receptor beta chains below was sequenced from the same sample in a study of a mutant IDH1 vaccine in newly diagnosed glioma. Time point indicated: week 35, safety follow-up. Every vaccine dose comprised 300 ug of mutant IDH1 20-mer peptide plus topical imiquimod. Measured with immunoSEQ multiplex PCR; TCRdb has only the in-frame clones, and not every one. The sample contains some 30,000 clones, almost 80% of which appear only once. These receptors have no identified antigens. The sample was PBMCs, taken from a glioma patient whose treatment included an IDH1 peptide vaccine. These receptors were collected from a woman aged 25 to 39 with glioma. Some clones in this sample may be carry-over from other donors' samples.

The chain has TRBV4-1 and TRBJ2-1; D not certain. Germline V gives CDR1 MGHRA, CDR2 YSYEKL. The CDR3 contains 14 residues. V lost 2 bases to trimming and J lost 8 bases, with 13 bases between them. CDR3 coding DNA: TGCGCCAGCAGCCAACTTGGGCAGAAGGATGAGCAGTTCTTC. This translates into CASSQLGQKDEQFF.

The V and J genes are TRBV5-6 and TRBJ1-2; D is unclear. This CDR3 has 13 residues. Germline lookup yields CDR1 SGHDT and CDR2 YYEEEE. V was clipped by 1 base and J by 6 bases, with 10 bases between them. The CDR3 here is CASSLLGQDGYTF. CDR3 bases: TGTGCCAGCAGCTTGTTAGGGCAGGATGGCTACACCTTC.

J is TRBJ1-2 and V is TRBV27; 7 nucleotides agree with TRBD1. The germline V gene has CDR1 MNHEY and CDR2 SMNVEV (reference sequence). This CDR3 has 14 residues. With 4 bases clipped from V and 4 bases from J, the junction kept 6 bases outside the gene matches. Here the CDR3 DNA reads TGTGCCAGCAGTTCCCCGGGACAGAGCTATGGCTACACCTTC. Translating it yields CASSSPGQSYGYTF.